This T cell receptor (beta chain) emerged from a study of early T cells in non-severe SARS-CoV-2 infection. This clonotype occurred a few times. Each cDNA molecule carried a unique molecular identifier. A single record per CDR3 protein comes from TCRdb applying MiXCR to the 5' RACE reads. Found here are some 62,000 distinct CDR3 sequences, approximately 9.3% of them singletons; the top ten hold roughly 1.2%. The CDR3 totals 15 residues. Germline loops: CDR1 SNHLY, CDR2 FYNNEI. With 8 bases removed from V and 2 bases from J, the gap between germline ends came to 18 bases. The chain has TRBV2 and TRBJ1-1; a possible D gene is TRBD1 (5 bases). This receptor was identified in an adult who was a healthcare worker with PCR-confirmed SARS-CoV-2 infection or an uninfected control (not recorded which). Sequencing used whole blood. CDR3 nucleotide sequence: TGTGCCAGCCAACTCCGGCAGGGTGGAAACACTGAAGCTTTCTTT. It codes for CASQLRQGGNTEAFF.